The clone carrying this TCR beta chain has a handful of counts. The antigen remains unidentified. Germline V lookup: CDR1 MNHEY, CDR2 SVGEGT. V lost 8 bases to trimming and J lost 4 bases, with 8 bases between them. CDR3 size: 11 residues. These data belong to a study of liver allograft versus peripheral blood T cells. Study-level information: Transplanted-liver T cell receptor repertoires were compared with recipients' peripheral blood repertoires. Study-level findings and limits: Repertoires found inside liver allografts reportedly differed from T cell receptor repertoires in peripheral blood.

TCRdb reanalysed the reads using MiXCR and keeps one entry per CDR3 protein. Altogether about 16,000 distinct CDR3 sequences are present, more than 20% being singletons, with the ten largest covering over 9.5%. The chain uses TRBV6-2 or TRBV6-3 and TRBJ2-5; D ambiguous. The source of this sequence is a human patient who had a liver transplant. Some T cells may be supplied by the graft donor. The CDR3 loop is CASRLGETQYF. CDR3 sequence (DNA): TGTGCCAGCCGGTTGGGAGAGACCCAGTACTTC.